This passage covers 11 T cell receptor beta chains from one sample sequenced in a study of cytomegalovirus exposure and HLA in healthy donors. PCR involved 60 Vbeta and 13 Jbeta primers. Sequencing was performed with immunoSEQ multiplex PCR; in TCRdb, only in-frame clones are kept and a portion is missing. The table includes under 200,000 clones, approximately 85% detected once. The sequenced sample consisted of PBMCs. The receptors stem from a woman aged 45-60 years in good health and CMV-seronegative.

CDR3 region: CASSLPGGKDEQFF. CDR3 nucleotide sequence: TGTGCCAGCAGTTTACCGGGCGGGAAAGATGAGCAGTTCTTC. This chain connects TRBV27 to TRBJ2-1; tentatively, D is TRBD2 (6 bases). Trimming took off 2 bases at V and 8 bases at J, with 13 bases between the two ends. This CDR3 has 14 amino acids. Germline V CDR1 and CDR2: MNHEY, SMNVEV (reference sequence).

V usage is TRBV28 and J usage is TRBJ2-7; a possible D gene is TRBD2 (6 bases). V shed 6 bases and J shed 1 base, with 16 bases lying between them. From germline, CDR1 is MDHEN and CDR2 SYDVKM. CDR3 size: 15 residues. Written as DNA, the CDR3 is TGTGCCAGCAGCGACGGGAGCGGGTATTCCTACGAGCAGTACTTC. Encoded protein: CASSDGSGYSYEQYF.

The chain employs TRBV27 and TRBJ2-7, with TRBD2 as a possible D gene (6 bases). Trimming took 2 bases from V and 2 from J, leaving 16 bases between them. Per germline, CDR1 MNHEY and CDR2 SMNVEV (reference sequence). The CDR3 has 16 residues. The CDR3, as DNA: TGTGCCAGCAGTTTACCCGGCAGCGGGCCGGCCTACGAGCAGTACTTC. Its translation is CASSLPGSGPAYEQYF.

This chain joins TRBV6-1 and TRBJ2-1, with 7 bases that match TRBD1. Germline V gene lookup returns CDR1 MNHNS and CDR2 SASEGT. The length of the CDR3 is 14 residues. V dropped 4 bases and J dropped 5; count of bases not matched to a gene: 5. DNA for the CDR3: TGTGCCAGCAGTGTCGACAGGGACGACAATGAGCAGTTCTTC. Translated, it gives CASSVDRDDNEQFF.

The chain combines TRBV19 with TRBJ2-1, with 8 bases aligning to TRBD1. Germline V lookup: CDR1 LNHDA, CDR2 SQIVND (reference sequence). With 3 bases clipped from V and 5 bases from J, the junction kept 3 bases outside the gene matches. CDR3 length: 14 amino acids. CDR3 residues: CASSIRGQDNEQFF. The DNA of the CDR3 is TGTGCCAGTAGTATTAGGGGACAGGACAATGAGCAGTTCTTC.

This clone has just a few counts. V and J are TRBV6-5 and TRBJ2-7; 9 bases align to TRBD2. The germline V gene has CDR1 MNHEY and CDR2 SVGAGI. The CDR3 length is 13 residues. J was trimmed by 4 bases and V by 5 bases; bases with no gene match: 3. In nucleotides, the CDR3 is TGTGCCAGCAGTGATAGCGGGAGATACGAGCAGTACTTC. Its protein product is CASSDSGRYEQYF.

This clone was observed a single time. The chain couples TRBV6-1 to TRBJ1-5; D is ambiguous. The length of the CDR3 is 15 residues. Per germline, CDR1 MNHNS and CDR2 SASEGT. The V end was cut by 2 bases, the J end by 2 bases, with 10 bases between. CDR3 DNA sequence: TGTGCCAGCAGTGAACAGACTTGGGGCAATCAGCCCCAGCATTTT. Its translation: CASSEQTWGNQPQHF.

This clone was recorded once. This chain uses TRBV5-8 with TRBJ1-2, with unresolved D. This CDR3 spans 15 amino acids. The ends were cut back, 2 bases at V and 3 bases at J, with 14 bases in the middle. The V gene's germline CDR1 is SGHTS and CDR2 YDEGEE. The CDR3 loop reads CASSLSQDGDYGYTF. The DNA for the CDR3 is TGTGCCAGCAGCTTAAGTCAGGACGGGGACTATGGCTACACCTTC.

V and J are TRBV9 and TRBJ1-1; TRBD1 matches at 8 bases. CDR3 length: 16 amino acids. Germline-derived CDR1 and CDR2 are SGDLS and YYNGEE. The J segment lost 5 bases and the V segment lost 0 bases, leaving 9 bases of the junction unmatched. The DNA for the CDR3 is TGTGCCAGCAGCGTAGCGCGCGGACAGGGCGCGACTGAAGCTTTCTTT. The encoded protein is CASSVARGQGATEAFF.

Points on this clone: The identical CDR3 is also encoded by other nucleotide sequences in the sample. The CDR3 protein is CASRTGSYGYTF. Written as DNA, the CDR3 is TGTGCCAGTAGGACCGGGAGCTATGGCTACACCTTC. This rearrangement joins TRBV19 to TRBJ1-2; the D is unclear. V lost 6 bases and J 4 bases, leaving 9 bases between the germline ends. Germline V lookup: CDR1 LNHDA, CDR2 SQIVND (reference sequence). The CDR3 sequence is 12 residues long.

The gene calls are TRBV6-5 and TRBJ1-1, with 10 bases identical to TRBD1. The junction had 2 bases not matched to a gene; V was cut back by 5 bases and J by 5 bases. The germline gives CDR1 MNHEY, CDR2 SVGAGI. The CDR3 has 13 amino acids. The CDR3 region has the DNA TGTGCCAGCAGTCGGGACAGGGGTACTGAAGCTTTCTTT. Amino acids: CASSRDRGTEAFF.